What follows are 15 T cell receptor beta chains derived from one specimen sequenced in a study of patients with pleural tuberculosis. In TCRdb, the reads were re-called with MiXCR into one record per CDR3 protein. Of under 30,000 distinct CDR3 sequences listed, 18% were seen once; the top ten hold 3.5%. Sequencing was done on a sample of peripheral blood. These receptors were obtained from a human donor with pleural tuberculosis.

This chain links TRBV27 with TRBJ1-2; 9 nucleotides align to TRBD1. The CDR3 has 14 residues. Germline loops: CDR1 MNHEY, CDR2 SMNVEV (reference sequence). V shed 6 bases, J shed 4 bases, and the junction held 6 bases outside the gene matches. The CDR3 loop is CASRDRGKSYGYTF. The CDR3 bases are TGTGCCAGCAGAGACAGGGGGAAGAGCTATGGCTACACCTTC.

This clonotype was observed many times. The chain has TRBV4-1 and TRBJ2-1; D is uncertain. CDR1 MGHRA and CDR2 YSYEKL come from the germline V gene. This CDR3 contains 16 residues. V gave up 0 bases and J gave up 4 bases, with 13 bases separating them. The CDR3 DNA sequence: TGCGCCAGCAGCCAAGAAGTGACTTTATCTTACAATGAGCAGTTCTTC. This translates into CASSQEVTLSYNEQFF.

This clonotype occurred many times. The rearrangement links TRBV20-1 to TRBJ2-1; unclear D gene. Germline CDR1 reads DFQATT; CDR2 reads SNEGSKA (reference sequence). This CDR3 has 18 amino acids. V lost 2 bases and J 1 base, leaving 21 bases between the germline ends. The CDR3 DNA sequence: TGCAGTGCTAGACTGTTTGGGGTTGCGGCCACGTCCTACAATGAGCAGTTCTTC. It encodes CSARLFGVAATSYNEQFF.

In regard to this clonotype: This may stem from a read error, because a much larger clone lies one nucleotide away. The chain recombines TRBV7-6 with TRBJ2-1, with D possibly matching TRBD1 (5 bases). The CDR3 has 15 residues. Germline assignment: CDR1 SGHVS and CDR2 FNYEAQ. The CDR3 DNA reads as TGTGCCAGCAGCTTAGAAGGGGAAGGCTACGATGAGCAGTTCTTC. Protein sequence: CASSLEGEGYDEQFF.

In its sample, this clonotype ranks as medium-sized. The chain carries TRBV25-1 and TRBJ1-1; possibly TRBD1 for D (5 bases). The CDR3 contains 15 residues. In germline, CDR1 is MGHDK, CDR2 SYGVNS. V lost 4 bases and J lost 0, with 12 bases in between. CDR3 sequence reads: CASSGHGAMNTEAFF. The CDR3 DNA sequence: TGTGCCAGCAGTGGCCACGGGGCCATGAACACTGAAGCTTTCTTT. The entire variable domain, with the rest obtained from reference TRBV25-1 and TRBJ1-1, is as follows: EADIYQTPRYLVIGTGKKITLECSQTMGHDKMYWYQQDPGMELHLIHYSYGVNSTEKGDLSSESTVSRIRTEHFPLTLESARPSHTSQYLCASSGHGAMNTEAFFGQGTRLTVV.

This clonotype was seen many times. The J gene is TRBJ2-7, the V gene TRBV7-8, with a tentative D call TRBD2 (5 bases). Germline V gives CDR1 SGHVS, CDR2 FQNEAQ. The CDR3 sequence is 13 residues long. V was cut by 1 base and J by 3 bases, with 7 bases left in between. CDR3 nucleotide sequence: TGTGCCAGCAGCTTAGACGGGGTCTACGAGCAGTACTTC. Translated: CASSLDGVYEQYF.

Concerning this clonotype itself: Compared with germline, one end of the junction differs, possibly owing to a read error. CDR3 in DNA: TGTGCTAGCAGTGAATGGCAGGGTTTGAACACTGGAGCCTTCTTT. It codes for CASSEWQGLNTGAFF. The V and J genes are TRBV2 and TRBJ1-1; perhaps TRBD1 as D (5 bases). This CDR3 comprises 15 residues. In germline, CDR1 is SNHLY, CDR2 FYNNEI. Based on the CDR3 plus reference TRBV2 and TRBJ1-1, the full variable domain is EPEVTQTPSHQVTQMGQEVILRCVPISNHLYFYWYRQILGQKVEFLVSFYNNEISEKSEIFDDQFSVERPDGSNFTLKIRSTKLEDSAMYFCASSEWQGLNTGAFFGQGTRLTVV.

This clonotype was counted at least ten times. V usage is TRBV12-3 or TRBV12-4 and J usage is TRBJ1-2; D is undetermined. V was clipped by 4 bases and J by 6 bases, with 12 bases between them. The CDR3 totals 13 residues. The DNA for the CDR3 is TGTGCCAGCAGTTACAGTGTTTCTCATGGCTACACCTTC. It yields the protein CASSYSVSHGYTF.

Ten or more counts support this clonotype. The V gene is TRBV29-1, the J gene TRBJ1-1; no reliable D call. CDR3 length: 13 amino acids. V lost 2 bases, J lost 0 bases, and 7 bases lay in between. Germline values: CDR1 SQVTM, CDR2 ANQGSEA. CDR3 sequence reads: CSVESQMNTEAFF. CDR3 nucleotides: TGCAGCGTTGAAAGTCAGATGAACACTGAAGCTTTCTTT.

A word on this clonotype: Possible read error: a much larger clone is one base away. It is likely a read error, because the conserved phenylalanine at the end of the CDR3 is missing. The rearrangement links TRBV5-1 to TRBJ1-2; D is undetermined. Germline V gene sequence: CDR1 SGHRS, CDR2 YFSETQ. This CDR3 comprises 13 residues. Trimming stripped 4 bases from V and 6 bases from J, with 13 bases between. The CDR3 is CASSVAAVDGYTL. The CDR3 bases are TGCGCCAGCAGCGTGGCAGCGGTGGATGGCTACACCCTC.

This clonotype was seen more than once but under ten times. One end of the junction fails to match germline, which may point to a read error. The gene calls are TRBV20-1 and TRBJ2-5, with D unclear. This CDR3 is built from 15 residues. Looked up from germline, CDR1 is DFQATT and CDR2 is SNEGSKA (reference sequence). DNA for the CDR3: TGCAGTGCTAGAGACAGATTAGGCAGCCCAGAGGCCCAGTACTTC. Translated: CSARDRLGSPEAQYF.

This clonotype was counted ten times or more. The rearrangement uses TRBV15 and TRBJ1-5, with D possibly TRBD1 on 6 matching bases. CDR1 is LNHNV and CDR2 is YYDKDF in the germline V gene (reference sequence). V dropped 6 bases and J dropped 7 bases, with 22 bases sitting between them. This CDR3 spans 16 amino acids. The CDR3 loop reads CATSSSKDRPKQPQHF. CDR3 coding DNA: TGTGCCACCAGTTCGTCCAAGGACAGACCAAAACAGCCCCAGCATTTT.

This clonotype was found many times. This chain connects TRBV14 to TRBJ1-5, with D hard to call. V gave up 5 bases and J gave up 8 bases, with 13 bases separating them. The germline V gene encodes CDR1 SGHDN and CDR2 FVKESK. The CDR3 extends over 13 amino acids. The CDR3 bases are TGTGCCAGCAGCGATCCCCCTGGGGAGCCCCAGCATTTT. This gives the protein CASSDPPGEPQHF.

This clonotype was counted many times. The gene calls are TRBV5-4 and TRBJ2-7; 9 bases agree with TRBD1. This CDR3 spans 14 amino acids. V lost 4 bases to trimming and J lost 7 bases; unmatched junction nucleotides: 9. Per germline, CDR1 SGHNT and CDR2 YYREEE (reference sequence). In DNA, the CDR3 is TGTGCCAGCAGCCTTCAACAGGGGGCGCGGGAGCAGTACTTC. This sequence encodes CASSLQQGAREQYF.

This clonotype ranks as medium-sized. The chain recombines TRBV28 with TRBJ2-3; D may correspond to TRBD1 or TRBD2 (5 bases each). V lost 2 bases and J 4 bases, leaving 13 bases between the germline ends. CDR1 and CDR2 (germline): MDHEN, SYDVKM. The CDR3 has 15 amino acids. Written as DNA, the CDR3 is TGTGCCAGCAGTTTAATAGGGACGGGATCAGATACGCAGTATTTT. Translated: CASSLIGTGSDTQYF.